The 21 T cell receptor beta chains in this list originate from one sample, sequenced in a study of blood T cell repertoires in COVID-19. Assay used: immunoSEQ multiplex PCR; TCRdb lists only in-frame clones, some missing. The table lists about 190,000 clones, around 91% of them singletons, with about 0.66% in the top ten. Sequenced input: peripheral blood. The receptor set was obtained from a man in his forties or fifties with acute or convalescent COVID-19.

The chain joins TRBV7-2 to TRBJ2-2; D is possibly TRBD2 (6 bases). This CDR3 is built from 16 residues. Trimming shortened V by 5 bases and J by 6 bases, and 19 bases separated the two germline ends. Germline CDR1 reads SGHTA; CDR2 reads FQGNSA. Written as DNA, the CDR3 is TGTGCCAGCAGCCCACTAGCCCCGCCGGGGGCCGGGGAGCTGTTTTTT. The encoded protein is CASSPLAPPGAGELFF. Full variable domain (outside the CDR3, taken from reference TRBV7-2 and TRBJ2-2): GAGVSQSPSNKVTEKGKDVELRCDPISGHTALYWYRQSLGQGLEFLIYFQGNSAPDKSGLPSDRFSAERTGGSVSTLTIQRTQQEDSAVYLCASSPLAPPGAGELFFGEGSRLTVL.

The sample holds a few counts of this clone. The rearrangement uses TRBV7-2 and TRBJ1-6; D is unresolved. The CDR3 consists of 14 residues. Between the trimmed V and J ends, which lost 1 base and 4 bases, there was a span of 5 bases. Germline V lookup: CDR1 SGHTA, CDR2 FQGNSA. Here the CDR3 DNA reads TGTGCCAGCAGCTTAGAGAGATATAATTCACCCCTCCACTTT. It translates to CASSLERYNSPLHF.

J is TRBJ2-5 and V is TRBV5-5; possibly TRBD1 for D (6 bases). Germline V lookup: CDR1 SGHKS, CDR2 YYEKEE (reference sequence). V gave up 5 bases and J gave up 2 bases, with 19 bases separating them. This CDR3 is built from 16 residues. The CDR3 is CASRTLGTGRQETQYF. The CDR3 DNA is TGTGCCAGCAGGACCCTAGGAACAGGGAGACAAGAGACCCAGTACTTC.

The CDR3 coding sequence is TGTGCCAGCAGCAACAGGGTCCATGGCTACACCTTC. Its translation: CASSNRVHGYTF. The rearrangement joins TRBV6-5 to TRBJ1-2; TRBD1 is a possible D gene (6 bases). There are 12 residues in the CDR3. Per the germline V gene, CDR1 is MNHEY and CDR2 is SVGAGI. The V end lost 6 bases, the J end lost 6 bases, and 11 bases lay between the germline ends.

CDR3 DNA: TGTGCCAGCAGCTGGCGAAAAGACGGGAACTCTGGGGCCAACGTCCTGACTTTC. Amino acid sequence: CASSWRKDGNSGANVLTF. The chain uses TRBV5-5 and TRBJ2-6; D possibly corresponds to TRBD2 (5 bases). CDR1 is SGHKS, CDR2 YYEKEE, per germline (reference sequence). Trimming pared 3 bases from V and 0 bases from J, leaving 16 bases between. This CDR3 region has 18 residues.

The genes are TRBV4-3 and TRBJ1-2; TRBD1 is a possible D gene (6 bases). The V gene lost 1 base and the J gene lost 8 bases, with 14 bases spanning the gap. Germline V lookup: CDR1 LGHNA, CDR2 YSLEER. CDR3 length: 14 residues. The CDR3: CASSQGRGGGGYTF. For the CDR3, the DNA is TGCGCCAGCAGCCAAGGTCGCGGGGGCGGAGGCTACACCTTC.

The CDR3 nucleotides are TGTGCCATCGGCTTACAGGGATTGGACGAGCAGTACTTC. Its translation is CAIGLQGLDEQYF. The chain is built from TRBV10-3 and TRBJ2-7; possible D gene TRBD1, 6 bases. Looked up from germline, CDR1 is ENHRY and CDR2 is SYGVKD. Trimming shortened V by 8 bases and J by 5 bases, and 16 bases separated the two germline ends. This CDR3 comprises 13 residues.

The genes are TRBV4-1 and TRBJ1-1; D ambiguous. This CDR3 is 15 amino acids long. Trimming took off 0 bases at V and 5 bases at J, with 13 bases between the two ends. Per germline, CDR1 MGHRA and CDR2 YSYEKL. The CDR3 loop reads CASSQESFGRTEAFF. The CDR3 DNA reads TGCGCCAGCAGCCAAGAAAGTTTTGGCAGGACTGAAGCTTTCTTT.

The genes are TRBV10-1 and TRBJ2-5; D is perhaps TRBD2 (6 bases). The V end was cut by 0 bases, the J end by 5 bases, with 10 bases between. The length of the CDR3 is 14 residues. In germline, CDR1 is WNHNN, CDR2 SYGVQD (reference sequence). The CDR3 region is CASSESGGEETQYF. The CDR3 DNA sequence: TGCGCCAGCAGTGAGTCTGGCGGGGAGGAGACCCAGTACTTC.

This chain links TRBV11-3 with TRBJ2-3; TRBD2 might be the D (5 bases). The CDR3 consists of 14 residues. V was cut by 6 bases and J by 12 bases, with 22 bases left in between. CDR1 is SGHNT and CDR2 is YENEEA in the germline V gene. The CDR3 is CASRKTSGSEAQYF. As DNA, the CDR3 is TGTGCCAGCAGGAAGACATCCGGGTCGGAGGCACAGTATTTT.

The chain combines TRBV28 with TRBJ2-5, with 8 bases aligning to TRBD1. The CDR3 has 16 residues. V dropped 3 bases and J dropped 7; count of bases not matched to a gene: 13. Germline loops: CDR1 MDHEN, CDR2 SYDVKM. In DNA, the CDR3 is TGTGCCAGCAGTTTCATCTCCCGCGACAGGGGTGTGACCCAGTACTTC. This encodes CASSFISRDRGVTQYF.

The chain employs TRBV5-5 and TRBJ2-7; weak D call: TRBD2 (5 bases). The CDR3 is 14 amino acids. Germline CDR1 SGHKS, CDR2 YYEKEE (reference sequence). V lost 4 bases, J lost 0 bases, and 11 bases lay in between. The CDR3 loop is CASSLGLFSYEQYF. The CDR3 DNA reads TGTGCCAGCAGCCTCGGACTTTTCTCCTACGAGCAGTACTTC.

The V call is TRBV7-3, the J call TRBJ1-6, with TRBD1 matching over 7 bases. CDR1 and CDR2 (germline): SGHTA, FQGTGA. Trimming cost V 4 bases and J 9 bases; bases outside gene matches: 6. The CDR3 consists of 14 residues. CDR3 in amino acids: CASSSGGWVSPLHF. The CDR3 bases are TGTGCCAGCAGCTCAGGGGGTTGGGTTTCACCCCTCCACTTT.

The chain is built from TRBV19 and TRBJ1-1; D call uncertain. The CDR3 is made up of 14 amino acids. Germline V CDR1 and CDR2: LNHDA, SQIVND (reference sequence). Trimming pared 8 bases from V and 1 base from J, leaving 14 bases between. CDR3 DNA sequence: TGTGCCAGTTCCTCCTTGGGAGAGAACACTGAAGCTTTCTTT. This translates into CASSSLGENTEAFF.

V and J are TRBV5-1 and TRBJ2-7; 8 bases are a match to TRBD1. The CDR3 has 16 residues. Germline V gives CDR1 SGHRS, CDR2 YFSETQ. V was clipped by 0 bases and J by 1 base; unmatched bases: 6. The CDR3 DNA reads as TGCGCCAGCAGCTTGGCGATGACAGGGGTTTCCTACGAGCAGTACTTC. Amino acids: CASSLAMTGVSYEQYF.

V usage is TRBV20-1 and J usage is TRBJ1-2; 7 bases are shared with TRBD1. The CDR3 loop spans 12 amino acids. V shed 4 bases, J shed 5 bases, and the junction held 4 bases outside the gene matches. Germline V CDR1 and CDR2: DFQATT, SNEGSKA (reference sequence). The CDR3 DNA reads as TGCAGTGCTACTGAGGGACAGTATGGCTACACCTTC. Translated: CSATEGQYGYTF.

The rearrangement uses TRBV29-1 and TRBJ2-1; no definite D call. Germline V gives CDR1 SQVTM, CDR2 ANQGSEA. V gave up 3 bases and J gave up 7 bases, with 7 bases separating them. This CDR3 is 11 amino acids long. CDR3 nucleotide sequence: TGCAGCGTTGAGTCCGGGAATGAGCAGTTCTTC. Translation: CSVESGNEQFF.

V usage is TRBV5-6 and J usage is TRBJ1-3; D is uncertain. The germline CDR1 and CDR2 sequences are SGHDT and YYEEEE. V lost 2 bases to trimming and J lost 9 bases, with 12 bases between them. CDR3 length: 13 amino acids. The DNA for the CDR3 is TGTGCCAGCAGCTTTGGGGTAGGAGGCACCATATATTTT. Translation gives CASSFGVGGTIYF. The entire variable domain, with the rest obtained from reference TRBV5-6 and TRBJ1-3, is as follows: DAGVTQSPTHLIKTRGQQVTLRCSPKSGHDTVSWYQQALGQGPQFIFQYYEEEERQRGNFPDRFSGHQFPNYSSELNVNALLLGDSALYLCASSFGVGGTIYFGEGSWLTVV.

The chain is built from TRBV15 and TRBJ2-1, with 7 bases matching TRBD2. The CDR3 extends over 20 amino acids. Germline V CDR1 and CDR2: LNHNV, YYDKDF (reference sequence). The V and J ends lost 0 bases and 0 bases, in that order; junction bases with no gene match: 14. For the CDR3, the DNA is TGTGCCACCAGCAGAGACAGGTTGCGGGAGTTACAGAGCTCCTACAATGAGCAGTTCTTC. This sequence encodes CATSRDRLRELQSSYNEQFF.

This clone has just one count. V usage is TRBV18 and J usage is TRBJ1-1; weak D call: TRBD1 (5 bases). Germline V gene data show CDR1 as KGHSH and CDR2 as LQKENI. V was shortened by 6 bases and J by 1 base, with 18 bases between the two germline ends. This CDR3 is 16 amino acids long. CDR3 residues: CASSSSPGRGNTEAFF. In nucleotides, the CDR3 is TGTGCCAGCTCCTCCTCGCCAGGGAGGGGGAACACTGAAGCTTTCTTT.

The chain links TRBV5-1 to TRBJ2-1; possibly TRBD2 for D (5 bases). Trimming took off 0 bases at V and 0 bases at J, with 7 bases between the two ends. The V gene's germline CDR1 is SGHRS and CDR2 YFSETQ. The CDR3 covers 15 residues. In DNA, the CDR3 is TGCGCCAGCAGCTTGGCCGGACTCTCCTACAATGAGCAGTTCTTC. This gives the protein CASSLAGLSYNEQFF.